The clone carrying this TCR beta chain was observed a handful of times. What it recognizes is unknown. A single record per CDR3 protein comes from TCRdb applying MiXCR to the 5' RACE reads. Altogether hundreds of thousands of distinct CDR3 sequences are present, roughly 6% being singletons, with the ten largest covering 1.5% to 2%. These data come from a study of identical twins. Study-wide points: Invariant MAIT and iNKT cells are populations that could partly confound zero-insertion analyses.

V dropped 4 bases and J dropped 5; count of bases not matched to a gene: 6. CDR3 size: 15 residues. CDR1 and CDR2 from the germline V gene are MGHRA and YSYEKL. The sample taken for sequencing was naive T cells sorted from blood. The source is a man between 18 and 35 years old in good health. This chain uses TRBV4-1 with TRBJ1-2, with 11 bases matching TRBD1. The CDR3 sequence is CASSPGQGVVYGYTF. The CDR3 region has the DNA TGCGCCAGCAGCCCGGGACAGGGGGTGGTATATGGCTACACCTTC.